This is a list of T cell receptor beta chains from one sample in a study of molecular identifiers for immune sequencing clone quantification. TCRdb itself ran the PCR reads through MiXCR, one entry per CDR3 protein. The top ten clones hold approximately 10% of a sample with around 100,000 distinct CDR3 sequences, around 37% of them seen once. Sequencing was performed on naive CD8+ T cells from blood, with Jurkat cell RNA spiked in. All receptors come from a human donor in good health. Some libraries in this study had Jurkat cell RNA spiked in. Both conserved end residues are part of each CDR3. D genes are given only for firm matches. The listing skips clone size in some rows; elsewhere it reads once, few, many or a size class.

D gene	clone size	J gene	V gene	CDR3 protein	CDR3 DNA
-	many	TRBJ2-7	TRBV28	CASSLLGEQYF	TGTGCCAGCAGTTTACTGGGCGAGCAGTACTTC
-	few	TRBJ1-5	TRBV10-3	CAISEDQNQPQHF	TGTGCCATCAGTGAGGATCAAAATCAGCCCCAGCATTTT
TRBD1	-	TRBJ2-4	TRBV3-1	CASSQAGQGYIQYF	TGTGCCAGCAGCCAAGCGGGACAGGGGTACATTCAGTACTTC
TRBD2	-	TRBJ2-1	TRBV7-9	CASRRTSGSSYNEQFF	TGTGCCAGCAGACGTACTAGCGGGAGCTCCTACAATGAGCAGTTCTTC
-	-	TRBJ1-2	TRBV13	CASSLGELDYGYTF	TGTGCCAGCAGCTTAGGCGAGTTGGATTATGGCTACACCTTC
-	-	TRBJ2-3	TRBV7-3	CASSTYTLDTQYF	TGTGCCAGCAGCACCTATACATTGGATACGCAGTATTTT
-	few	TRBJ2-1	TRBV4-3	CASSQMGFREQFF	TGCGCCAGCAGTCAGATGGGTTTTCGGGAGCAGTTCTTC
-	many	TRBJ1-1	TRBV7-9	CASSLVENTEAFF	TGTGCCAGCAGCTTAGTGGAGAACACTGAAGCTTTCTTT
TRBD1	-	TRBJ2-7	TRBV6-1	CASSEGQFYEQYF	TGTGCCAGCAGTGAGGGACAGTTCTACGAGCAGTACTTC
-	-	TRBJ2-5	TRBV6-5	CGSSTPDRPQETQYF	TGTGGCAGCAGTACACCAGACCGACCCCAAGAGACCCAGTACTTC
-	many	TRBJ2-7	TRBV7-8	CASTEAHEQYF	TGTGCCAGCACCGAGGCCCACGAGCAGTACTTC
-	-	TRBJ2-5	TRBV7-6	CASSQTRPGAPTWETQYF	TGTGCCAGCAGCCAAACCCGGCCGGGGGCACCCACCTGGGAGACCCAGTACTTC
TRBD1	many	TRBJ1-1	TRBV7-9	CASSLDRGLILNTEAFF	TGTGCCAGCAGCTTAGACAGGGGGTTAATATTGAACACTGAAGCTTTCTTT
-	-	TRBJ1-4	TRBV10-3	CAISEESDGEELFF	TGTGCCATCAGTGAGGAGTCGGACGGTGAAGAACTGTTTTTT
-	few	TRBJ2-3	TRBV27	CASSYQASNTQYF	TGTGCCAGCAGTTACCAGGCATCTAATACGCAGTATTTT
-	-	TRBJ2-3	TRBV7-9	CASSSTGYSTDTQYF	TGTGCCAGCAGTTCTACAGGGTATAGCACAGATACGCAGTATTTT
TRBD1	-	TRBJ2-2	TRBV9	CASSVRQGPYANTGELFF	TGTGCCAGCAGCGTAAGACAGGGGCCGTACGCGAACACCGGGGAGCTGTTTTTT
TRBD1	few	TRBJ2-2	TRBV7-2	CASSLAPGQTDYTGELFF	TGTGCCAGCAGCTTGGCCCCGGGACAGACGGACTACACCGGGGAGCTGTTTTTT
-	-	TRBJ2-3	TRBV6-1	CASGQQKFGTDTQYF	TGTGCCAGCGGTCAACAGAAGTTTGGCACAGATACGCAGTATTTT
TRBD1	-	TRBJ2-2	TRBV5-3	CASSLEIWTGHTGELFF	TGTGCCAGCAGCTTGGAAATTTGGACAGGCCACACCGGGGAGCTGTTTTTT
-	-	TRBJ1-1	TRBV6-1	CASPRGGTEAFF	TGTGCCAGCCCTAGGGGTGGCACTGAAGCTTTCTTT
TRBD2	many	TRBJ2-3	TRBV28	CASSSPGRGGTDTQYF	TGTGCCAGCAGCTCGCCAGGACGCGGGGGTACAGATACGCAGTATTTT
TRBD2	-	TRBJ2-2	TRBV2	CASRVTSGGMNTGELFF	TGTGCCAGCAGGGTGACTAGCGGGGGTATGAACACCGGGGAGCTGTTTTTT
TRBD2	many	TRBJ2-7	TRBV2	CASKGLAGEYEQYF	TGTGCCAGCAAAGGGCTAGCGGGGGAGTACGAGCAGTACTTC
-	-	TRBJ2-7	TRBV6-1	CASCILLARGYEQYF	TGTGCCAGCTGCATCTTATTGGCCAGGGGCTACGAGCAGTACTTC
TRBD1	-	TRBJ2-3	TRBV13	CASADRVETDTQYF	TGTGCCAGCGCGGACAGGGTGGAGACAGATACGCAGTATTTT
TRBD1	-	TRBJ2-1	TRBV4-2	CASSQQDRGDEQFF	TGTGCCAGCAGCCAACAGGACAGGGGCGATGAGCAGTTCTTC
-	-	TRBJ2-5	TRBV6-2/TRBV6-3	CASSGLQETQYF	TGTGCCAGCAGCGGCTTACAAGAGACCCAGTACTTC
TRBD2	-	TRBJ2-6	TRBV28	CASSFINFAGGPSGANVLTF	TGTGCCAGCAGTTTCATCAACTTTGCGGGAGGGCCTTCTGGGGCCAACGTCCTGACTTTC
-	once	TRBJ2-2	TRBV28	CASNPYDTGELFF	TGTGCCAGCAACCCCTACGACACCGGGGAGCTGTTTTTT
-	few	TRBJ1-4	TRBV4-3	CASSPGGGYEKLFF	TGCGCCAGCAGCCCAGGTGGGGGCTATGAAAAACTGTTTTTT
TRBD1	-	TRBJ2-2	TRBV19	CASGRTGELYTGELFF	TGTGCCAGTGGCCGGACAGGGGAACTCTACACCGGGGAGCTGTTTTTT
-	-	TRBJ1-4	TRBV20-1	CSARGRRGGPNVKLFF	TGCAGTGCTAGAGGACGCCGTGGCGGACCTAATGTAAAACTGTTTTTT
TRBD2	few	TRBJ2-7	TRBV4-3	CASSQDRTSGSDEQYF	TGCGCCAGCAGCCAAGATCGGACTAGCGGGAGCGACGAGCAGTACTTC
-	few	TRBJ2-1	TRBV7-6	CASSLALARFYEQFF	TGTGCCAGCAGCTTAGCGTTAGCGCGGTTTTATGAGCAGTTCTTC
-	few	TRBJ2-7	TRBV28	CASSLRDYEQYF	TGTGCCAGCAGTTTAAGGGACTACGAGCAGTACTTC
-	few	TRBJ2-2	TRBV4-2	CASSYRWTANTGELFF	TGTGCCAGCAGCTACCGATGGACAGCGAACACCGGGGAGCTGTTTTTT
TRBD1	few	TRBJ2-3	TRBV6-2/TRBV6-3	CASRHRGAVDTQYF	TGTGCCAGCAGACACAGGGGCGCGGTAGATACGCAGTATTTT
-	-	TRBJ2-3	TRBV5-3	CASSLDVGRADTQYF	TGTGCCAGCAGCTTGGATGTGGGCCGCGCAGATACGCAGTATTTT
-	few	TRBJ2-1	TRBV2	CASSGPWEFF	TGTGCCAGCAGCGGCCCTTGGGAGTTCTTC
-	once	TRBJ1-2	TRBV19	CASSSGSNYGYTF	TGTGCCAGTAGTAGTGGCAGCAACTATGGCTACACCTTC
-	many	TRBJ2-6	TRBV7-9	CASSPPGTWANVLTF	TGTGCCAGCAGCCCACCAGGGACCTGGGCCAACGTCCTGACTTTC
TRBD2	many	TRBJ2-7	TRBV7-2	CASSLLAGYYEQYF	TGTGCCAGCAGCTTACTAGCGGGGTACTACGAGCAGTACTTC
-	-	TRBJ2-7	TRBV27	CASRAGPEQYF	TGTGCCAGTCGGGCGGGCCCCGAGCAGTACTTC
-	many	TRBJ1-5	TRBV14	CASSRLGSNQPQHF	TGTGCCAGCAGCCGACTTGGGAGCAATCAGCCCCAGCATTTT
-	-	TRBJ1-3	TRBV4-3	CASSPGPSGNTIYF	TGCGCCAGCAGCCCGGGACCCTCTGGAAACACCATATATTTT
TRBD2	many	TRBJ2-3	TRBV28	CASRATSGRVLDTQYF	TGTGCCAGCAGGGCCACTAGCGGGAGGGTGTTAGATACGCAGTATTTT
TRBD1	-	TRBJ2-3	TRBV4-1	CASSQEQGSLGDTQNF	TGCGCCAGCAGCCAGGAACAGGGGTCCCTGGGAGATACGCAGAATTTT
TRBD1	few	TRBJ2-2	TRBV9	CASSADRENTGELFF	TGTGCCAGTAGCGCGGACAGGGAGAACACCGGGGAGCTGTTTTTT
TRBD2	-	TRBJ2-3	TRBV7-8	CASSGPGGRAPDTQYF	TGTGCCAGCAGCGGCCCGGGGGGAAGAGCCCCAGATACGCAGTATTTT
TRBD1	few	TRBJ1-2	TRBV20-1	CSALDGTGLGYTF	TGCAGTGCCCTGGATGGGACAGGGCTCGGCTACACCTTC
-	-	TRBJ1-5	TRBV18	CASSPPTRVGQPQHF	TGTGCCAGCTCACCACCGACGAGGGTGGGTCAGCCCCAGCATTTT
TRBD2	-	TRBJ2-7	TRBV28	CASSFPNIGAGGPGEQYF	TGTGCCAGCAGTTTCCCCAATATAGGCGCGGGAGGGCCCGGGGAGCAGTACTTC
TRBD2	-	TRBJ2-7	TRBV3-1	CASSPLTSGLYEQYF	TGTGCCAGCAGCCCTTTAACTAGCGGGTTGTACGAGCAGTACTTC
-	many	TRBJ2-2	TRBV28	CASSLRGTGELFF	TGTGCCAGCAGTTTACGGGGAACCGGGGAGCTGTTTTTT
-	few	TRBJ2-5	TRBV27	CASSPPSPETQYF	TGTGCCAGCAGTCCTCCGAGTCCAGAGACCCAGTACTTC
TRBD2	-	TRBJ2-5	TRBV7-8	CASSSLAGVRETQYF	TGTGCCAGCAGCTCCCTAGCGGGAGTCAGGGAGACCCAGTACTTC
TRBD1	-	TRBJ2-4	TRBV28	CASSRSDRAVDIQYF	TGTGCCAGCAGCCGAAGTGACAGGGCGGTAGACATTCAGTACTTC
-	few	TRBJ2-2	TRBV27	CASTGQTNTGELFF	TGTGCCAGCACGGGACAAACGAACACCGGGGAGCTGTTTTTT